One and the same sample provided the 10 T cell receptor beta chains below, sequenced in a study of CD8 T cells in ankylosing spondylitis. Each CDR3 protein is one row after TCRdb ran MiXCR on the 5' RACE reads. The data hold under 300,000 distinct CDR3 sequences, with roughly a tenth observed a single time. The sample consisted of blood, either unsorted or a sorted T cell fraction (not recorded which). The receptors were gathered from a male donor with ankylosing spondylitis or in good health (not recorded which).

J is TRBJ2-5 and V is TRBV3-1; a weak D match, TRBD1 (5 bases). The CDR3 sequence is 14 residues long. Trimming removed 4 bases at V and 6 bases at J, with 15 bases between. Germline CDR1 LGHDT, CDR2 YNNKEL (reference sequence). The DNA for the CDR3 is TGTGCCAGCAGCCTCGTCGCAGGGTCGAAGACCCAGTACTTC. Translation: CASSLVAGSKTQYF.

This clonotype was found many times. The chain links TRBV11-2 to TRBJ1-1; 7 bases are shared with TRBD1. The length of the CDR3 is 15 residues. The ends lost 4 bases at V and 4 bases at J; junction bases unmatched: 9. Germline lookup yields CDR1 SGHAT and CDR2 FQNNGV. The DNA for the CDR3 is TGTGCCAGCAGCTCCTGGGACAGACATGGCACTGAAGCTTTCTTT. Residues: CASSSWDRHGTEAFF.

This clonotype came up many times. For the CDR3, the DNA is TGTGCCAGCAGTTCGACAGGGCCAGGGCAGCCCCAGCATTTT. The encoded protein is CASSSTGPGQPQHF. This rearrangement joins TRBV7-2 to TRBJ1-5; 7 nucleotides align to TRBD1. The germline V gene encodes CDR1 SGHTA and CDR2 FQGNSA. The CDR3 contains 14 residues. After removal of 6 bases from V and 7 bases from J, the junction contained 9 bases not matched to a gene.

This clonotype has just a few counts. The rearrangement uses TRBV7-8 and TRBJ2-7, with TRBD2 identical over 8 bases. This CDR3 comprises 14 residues. With 3 bases clipped from V and 1 base from J, the junction kept 2 bases outside the gene matches. Germline V CDR1 and CDR2: SGHVS, FQNEAQ. CDR3 amino acids: CASSFSGVSYEQYF. Written as DNA, the CDR3 is TGTGCCAGCAGCTTTAGCGGGGTGTCCTACGAGCAGTACTTC.

This clonotype was recorded many times. The chain has TRBV5-1 and TRBJ2-5; D possibly corresponds to TRBD2 (5 bases). CDR3 length equals 13 residues. Trimming pared 1 base from V and 5 bases from J, leaving 9 bases between. The germline CDR1 and CDR2 sequences are SGHRS and YFSETQ. Here the CDR3 DNA reads TGCGCCAGCAGCTTGTGGGGAGTCGAGACCCAGTACTTC. Residues: CASSLWGVETQYF.

This clonotype occurred a few times. The V call is TRBV28, the J call TRBJ1-5; 7 bases fit TRBD1. The germline CDR1 and CDR2 sequences are MDHEN and SYDVKM. Trimming removed 6 bases from V and 6 bases from J; junction bases left unmatched: 11. The CDR3 spans 15 residues. CDR3 loop: CASRTRMDRTQPQHF. In nucleotides, the CDR3 is TGTGCCAGCAGGACACGAATGGACAGGACTCAGCCCCAGCATTTT.

This clonotype was seen ten or more times. The chain combines TRBV27 with TRBJ2-7; TRBD1 matches 9 bases. The CDR3 has 19 amino acids. With 3 bases clipped from V and 2 bases from J, the junction kept 17 bases outside the gene matches. CDR1 is MNHEY, CDR2 SMNVEV, per germline (reference sequence). Here the CDR3 reads CASSLSRTGVIKGAYEQYF. As DNA, the CDR3 is TGTGCCAGCAGTTTGAGTAGGACAGGGGTGATTAAAGGGGCCTACGAGCAGTACTTC.

This clonotype was detected many times. The chain has TRBV28 and TRBJ1-1, with unresolved D. CDR3 length: 15 amino acids. Trimming removed 7 bases at V and 0 bases at J, with 15 bases between. CDR1 is MDHEN and CDR2 is SYDVKM in the germline V gene. This CDR3 reads CASTGRLDMNTEAFF. CDR3 DNA: TGTGCCAGCACCGGCCGCCTAGACATGAACACTGAAGCTTTCTTT.

This clonotype was picked up many times. This chain uses TRBV5-1 with TRBJ1-6, with D possibly matching TRBD1 (5 bases). The CDR3 is 13 amino acids. CDR1 is SGHRS, CDR2 YFSETQ, per germline. Trimming took 5 bases from V and 9 from J, leaving 12 bases between them. CDR3 in DNA: TGCGCCAGCAGTTTTGGGGACGGTTCACCCCTCCACTTT. Encoded protein: CASSFGDGSPLHF.

This clonotype has ten or more counts. V usage is TRBV20-1 and J usage is TRBJ2-3; possibly TRBD2 for D (6 bases). V shed 6 bases and J shed 4 bases, with 17 bases lying between them. This CDR3 comprises 14 residues. Germline values: CDR1 DFQATT, CDR2 SNEGSKA (reference sequence). CDR3 amino acids: CSANPTRGADTQYF. The CDR3 DNA reads as TGCAGTGCCAATCCGACTAGGGGAGCAGATACGCAGTATTTT.